This T cell receptor (beta chain) was retrieved from a study of technical replicates of blood from a few donors. Using immunoSEQ multiplex PCR, the repertoire was profiled, and TCRdb retains in-frame clones only, with some absent. The data contain fewer than 95,000 clones, over 90% of them seen just once; the ten biggest clones take up 0.25%. Germline V gene data show CDR1 as LNHDA and CDR2 as SQIVND (reference sequence). Trimming shortened V by 5 bases and J by 0 bases, and 10 bases separated the two germline ends. The CDR3 length is 15 residues. The origin of this receptor is a human donor in good health. Source material: T cells isolated from PBMCs. The chain employs TRBV19 and TRBJ1-4; D is uncertain. CDR3 residues: CASSDYYATNEKLFF. The CDR3 nucleotides are TGTGCCAGTAGTGACTATTATGCAACTAATGAAAAACTGTTTTTT.